At least ten counts were recorded for the clone carrying this TCR beta chain. Antigen unknown. Germline V CDR1 and CDR2: SGHRS, YFSETQ. The V and J ends lost 6 bases and 8 bases respectively, with 18 bases between them. This CDR3 comprises 14 residues. A universal primer site and UMIs were added as TCR cDNA was made by 5'RACE template switching. Via MiXCR, TCRdb re-called the 5' RACE reads, giving one row per CDR3 protein. The sample comprises fewer than 400,000 distinct CDR3 sequences, approximately 6% of which are singletons, and 14% to 15% rests with the top ten. The data belong to a study of T cells after yellow fever vaccination. The study's findings and limits: FACS-sorted repertoires might harbor abundant contaminating clonotypes from the bulk population. Post-booster repertoires contained most primary-vaccination clones again (96% CD4, around 89% CD8).

The chain uses TRBV5-1 and TRBJ2-1, with D possibly being TRBD2 (5 bases). This sequence was found in a man aged 30-40 years who received the YFV17D yellow fever vaccine. Sequencing was performed on PBMCs, taken 5 days after the yellow fever booster vaccination. The CDR3 nucleotides are TGCGCCAGCAAGCTTGGGCCTAGCTGGGATGAGCAGTTCTTC. Its protein is CASKLGPSWDEQFF.